This entry lists 4 T cell receptor beta chains sequenced from one sample in a study of cytomegalovirus exposure and HLA in healthy donors. Primers for the PCR totalled 60 Vbeta and 13 Jbeta. Profiling relied on immunoSEQ multiplex PCR, and the TCRdb table lists in-frame clones only, not all of them. In the table there are about 200,000 clones, 70% to 80% of which are singletons. Sequencing used PBMCs. These receptors came from a girl aged 5 to 17 in good health and CMV-seropositive.

The rearrangement uses TRBV27 and TRBJ1-2; TRBD1 agrees at 8 bases. This CDR3 region has 13 residues. Germline-derived CDR1 and CDR2 are MNHEY and SMNVEV (reference sequence). J lost 6 bases, V lost 5 bases, and 5 bases had no gene match. The CDR3 DNA reads TGTGCCAGCAGTCCCAGGGGGCGGGATGGCTACACCTTC. The encoded protein is CASSPRGRDGYTF.

This clone appeared a single time. The rearrangement joins TRBV4-3 to TRBJ2-5; 8 bases match TRBD1. The CDR3 is 15 residues long. The V and J ends lost 4 bases and 4 bases, in that order; junction bases with no gene match: 8. Germline CDR1 LGHNA, CDR2 YSLEER. The CDR3 DNA sequence: TGCGCCAGCAGCCGCTCCCCCGACAGGGGAGAGACCCAGTACTTC. Its translation: CASSRSPDRGETQYF.

V and J are TRBV6-5 and TRBJ1-2; D is uncertain. Germline CDR1 and CDR2: MNHEY and SVGAGI. Trimming left V 4 bases short and J 3 bases short, with 18 bases between. The CDR3 has 16 amino acids. The CDR3 DNA reads TGTGCCAGCAGTTCCCCTGGGCACGCTGCCGACTATGGCTACACCTTC. Translation: CASSSPGHAADYGYTF.

The chain has TRBV10-1 and TRBJ2-1; a possible D gene is TRBD2 (6 bases). The germline CDR1 and CDR2 sequences are WNHNN and SYGVQD (reference sequence). The CDR3 is made up of 13 amino acids. V was clipped by 8 bases and J by 6 bases, with 14 bases between them. The CDR3 sequence is CASSRTKANEQFF. As DNA, the CDR3 is TGCGCCAGCTCTCGGACTAAGGCCAATGAGCAGTTCTTC.